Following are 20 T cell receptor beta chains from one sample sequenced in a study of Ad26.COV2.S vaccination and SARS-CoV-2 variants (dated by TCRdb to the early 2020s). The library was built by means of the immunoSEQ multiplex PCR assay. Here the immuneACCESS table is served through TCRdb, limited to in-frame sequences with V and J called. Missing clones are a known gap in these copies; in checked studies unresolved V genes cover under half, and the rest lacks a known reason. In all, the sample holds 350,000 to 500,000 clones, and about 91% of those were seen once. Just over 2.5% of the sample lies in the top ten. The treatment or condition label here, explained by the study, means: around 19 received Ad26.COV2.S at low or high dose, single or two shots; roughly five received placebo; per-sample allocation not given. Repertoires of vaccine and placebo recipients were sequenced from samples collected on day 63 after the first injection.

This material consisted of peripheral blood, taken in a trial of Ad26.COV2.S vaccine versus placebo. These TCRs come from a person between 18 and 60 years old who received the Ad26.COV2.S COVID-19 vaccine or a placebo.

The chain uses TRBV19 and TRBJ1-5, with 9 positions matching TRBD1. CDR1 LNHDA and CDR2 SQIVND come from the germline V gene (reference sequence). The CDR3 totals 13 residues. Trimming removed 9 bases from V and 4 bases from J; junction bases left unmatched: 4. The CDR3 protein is CASAGTGNQPQHF. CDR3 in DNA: TGTGCCAGCGCCGGGACAGGGAATCAGCCCCAGCATTTT.

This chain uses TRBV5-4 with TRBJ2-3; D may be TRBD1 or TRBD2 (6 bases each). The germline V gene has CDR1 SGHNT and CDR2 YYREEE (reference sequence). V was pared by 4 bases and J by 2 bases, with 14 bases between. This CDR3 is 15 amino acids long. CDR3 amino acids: CASSTKEGDTDTQYF. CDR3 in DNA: TGTGCCAGCAGCACGAAGGAGGGGGACACAGATACGCAGTATTTT.

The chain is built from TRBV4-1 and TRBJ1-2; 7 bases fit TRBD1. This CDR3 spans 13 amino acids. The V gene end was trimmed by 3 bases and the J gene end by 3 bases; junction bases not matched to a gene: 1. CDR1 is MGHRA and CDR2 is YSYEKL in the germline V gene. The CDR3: CASSQDRYYGYTF. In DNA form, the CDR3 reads TGCGCCAGCAGCCAGGACAGGTACTATGGCTACACCTTC.

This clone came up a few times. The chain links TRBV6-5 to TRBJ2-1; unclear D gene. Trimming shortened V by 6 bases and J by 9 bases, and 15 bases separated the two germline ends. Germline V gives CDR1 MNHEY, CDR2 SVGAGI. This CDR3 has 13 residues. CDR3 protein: CASSFSQVGEQFF. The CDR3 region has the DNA TGTGCCAGCAGCTTTAGCCAGGTGGGTGAGCAGTTCTTC.

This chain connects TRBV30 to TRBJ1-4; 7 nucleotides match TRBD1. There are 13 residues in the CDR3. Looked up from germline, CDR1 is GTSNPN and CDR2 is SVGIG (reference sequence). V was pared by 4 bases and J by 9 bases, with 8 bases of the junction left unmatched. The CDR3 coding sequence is TGTGCCTGGACCCCCGACAGGGCGCAAAAACTGTTTTTT. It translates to CAWTPDRAQKLFF.

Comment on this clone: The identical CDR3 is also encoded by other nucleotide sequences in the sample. The CDR3 DNA follows: TGTGCCAGCAGCTTAGCCAGAGGGGGCAACACTGAAGCTTTCTTT. Its translation: CASSLARGGNTEAFF. This sequence joins TRBV7-2 and TRBJ1-1, with TRBD1 matching over 7 bases. V was pared by 0 bases and J by 2 bases, with 3 bases of the junction left unmatched. The CDR3 sequence is 15 residues long. Germline V gives CDR1 SGHTA, CDR2 FQGNSA.

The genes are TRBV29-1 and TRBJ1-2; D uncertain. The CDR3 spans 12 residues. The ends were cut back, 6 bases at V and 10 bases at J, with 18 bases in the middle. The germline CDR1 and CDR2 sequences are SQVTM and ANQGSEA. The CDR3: CSVPEEVDAYTF. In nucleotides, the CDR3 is TGCAGCGTCCCCGAGGAGGTTGATGCCTACACCTTC.

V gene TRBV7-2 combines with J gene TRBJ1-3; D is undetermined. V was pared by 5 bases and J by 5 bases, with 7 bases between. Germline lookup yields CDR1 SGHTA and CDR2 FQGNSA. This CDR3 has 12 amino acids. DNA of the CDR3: TGTGCCAGCAGCCGAGCCCGAAACACCATATATTTT. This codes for CASSRARNTIYF.

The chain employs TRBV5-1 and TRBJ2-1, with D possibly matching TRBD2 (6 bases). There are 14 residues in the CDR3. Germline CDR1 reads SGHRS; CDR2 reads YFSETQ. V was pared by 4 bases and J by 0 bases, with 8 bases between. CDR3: CASSPTSSYNEQFF. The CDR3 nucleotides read TGCGCCAGCAGCCCGACTAGCTCCTACAATGAGCAGTTCTTC.

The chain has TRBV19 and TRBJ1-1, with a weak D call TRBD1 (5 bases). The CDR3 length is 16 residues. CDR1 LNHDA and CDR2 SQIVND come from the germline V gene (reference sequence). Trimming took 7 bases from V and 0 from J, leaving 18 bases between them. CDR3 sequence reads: CASTLPAGTMNTEAFF. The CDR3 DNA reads TGTGCCAGTACCCTACCCGCAGGGACCATGAACACTGAAGCTTTCTTT.

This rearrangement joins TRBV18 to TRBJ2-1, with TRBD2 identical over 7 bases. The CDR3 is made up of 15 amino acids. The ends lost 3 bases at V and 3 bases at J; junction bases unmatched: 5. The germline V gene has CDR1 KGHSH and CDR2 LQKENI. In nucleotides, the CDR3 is TGTGCCAGCTCACCCGGGACTACTTTCTACAATGAGCAGTTCTTC. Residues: CASSPGTTFYNEQFF.

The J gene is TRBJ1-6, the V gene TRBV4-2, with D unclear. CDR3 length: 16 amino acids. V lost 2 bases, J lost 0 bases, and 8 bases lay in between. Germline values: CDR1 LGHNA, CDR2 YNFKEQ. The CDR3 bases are TGTGCCAGCAGCCAAATCGCGAGCTCCTATAATTCACCCCTCCACTTT. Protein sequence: CASSQIASSYNSPLHF.

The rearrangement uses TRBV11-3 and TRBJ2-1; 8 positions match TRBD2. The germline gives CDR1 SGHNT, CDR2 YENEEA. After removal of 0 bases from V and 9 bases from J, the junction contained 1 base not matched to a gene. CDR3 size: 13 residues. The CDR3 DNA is TGTGCCAGCAGCTTAGACGGGGGGGCTGAGCAGTTCTTC. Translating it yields CASSLDGGAEQFF.

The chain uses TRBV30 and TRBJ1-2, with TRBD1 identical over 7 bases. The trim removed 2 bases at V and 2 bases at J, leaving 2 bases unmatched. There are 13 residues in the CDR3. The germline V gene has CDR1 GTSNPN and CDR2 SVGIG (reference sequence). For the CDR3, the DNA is TGTGCCTGGAGTAGGACAGGAAACTATGGCTACACCTTC. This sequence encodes CAWSRTGNYGYTF. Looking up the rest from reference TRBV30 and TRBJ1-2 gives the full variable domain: SQTIHQWPATLVQPVGSPLSLECTVEGTSNPNLYWYRQAAGRGLQLLFYSVGIGQISSEVPQNLSASRPQDRQFILSSKKLLLSDSGFYLCAWSRTGNYGYTFGSGTRLTVV.

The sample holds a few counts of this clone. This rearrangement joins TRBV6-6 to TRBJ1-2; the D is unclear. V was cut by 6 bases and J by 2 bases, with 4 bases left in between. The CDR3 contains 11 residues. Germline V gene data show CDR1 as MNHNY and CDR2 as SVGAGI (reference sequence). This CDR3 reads CASRSNYGYTF. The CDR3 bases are TGTGCCAGCAGGTCCAACTATGGCTACACCTTC.

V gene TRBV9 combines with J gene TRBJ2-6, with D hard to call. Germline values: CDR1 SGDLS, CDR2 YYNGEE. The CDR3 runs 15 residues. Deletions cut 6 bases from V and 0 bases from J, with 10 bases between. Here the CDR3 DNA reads TGTGCCAGCAACCAACGAAGCTCTGGGGCCAACGTCCTGACTTTC. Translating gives CASNQRSSGANVLTF.

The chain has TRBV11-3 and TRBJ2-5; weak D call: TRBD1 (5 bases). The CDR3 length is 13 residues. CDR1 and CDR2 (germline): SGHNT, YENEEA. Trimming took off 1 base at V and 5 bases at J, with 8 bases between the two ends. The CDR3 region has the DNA TGTGCCAGCAGCTTAGGGGGCTTCGAGACCCAGTACTTC. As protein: CASSLGGFETQYF. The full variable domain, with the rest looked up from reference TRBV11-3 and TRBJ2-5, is EAGVVQSPRYKIIEKKQPVAFWCNPISGHNTLYWYLQNLGQGPELLIRYENEEAVDDSQLPKDRFSAERLKGVDSTLKIQPAELGDSAVYLCASSLGGFETQYFGPGTRLLVL.

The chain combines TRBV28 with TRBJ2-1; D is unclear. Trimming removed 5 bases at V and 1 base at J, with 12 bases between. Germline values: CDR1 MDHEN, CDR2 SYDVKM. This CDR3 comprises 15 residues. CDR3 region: CASSPQRLSYNEQFF. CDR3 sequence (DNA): TGTGCCAGCAGTCCCCAAAGGTTATCCTACAATGAGCAGTTCTTC.

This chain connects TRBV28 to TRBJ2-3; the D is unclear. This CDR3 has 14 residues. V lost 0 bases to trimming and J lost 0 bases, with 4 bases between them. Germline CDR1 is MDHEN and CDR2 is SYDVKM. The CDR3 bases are TGTGCCAGCAGTTTATGGGATAGCACAGATACGCAGTATTTT. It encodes CASSLWDSTDTQYF. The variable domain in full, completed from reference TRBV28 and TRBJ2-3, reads DVKVTQSSRYLVKRTGEKVFLECVQDMDHENMFWYRQDPGLGLRLIYFSYDVKMKEKGDIPEGYSVSREKKERFSLILESASTNQTSMYLCASSLWDSTDTQYFGPGTRLTVL.

The CDR3 DNA is TGTGCCAGCAGCTTAAAGGGGGATCAGCCCCAGCATTTT. Translated: CASSLKGDQPQHF. The V gene is TRBV7-3, the J gene TRBJ1-5, with TRBD1 as a possible D gene (6 bases). V lost 1 base, J lost 5 bases, and 6 bases lay in between. The CDR3 runs to 13 residues. CDR1 SGHTA and CDR2 FQGTGA come from the germline V gene.